This T cell receptor beta chain comes out of a study of early T cells in non-severe SARS-CoV-2 infection. About the research overall: From unsorted whole blood, bulk RNA was sequenced, and the chains remained unpaired. Study conclusions and caveats: A preference for anti-spike CD8 responses marked VDJdb matching, which missed private and CD4 specificities.

About this clonotype: Its matching antigen is unknown.

This CDR3 is 14 amino acids long. From germline, CDR1 is MGHRA and CDR2 YSYEKL. Trimming shortened V by 1 base and J by 3 bases, and 10 bases separated the two germline ends. Researchers attached unique molecular identifiers to individual cDNA molecules. TCRdb analysed the 5' RACE reads with MiXCR anew, one entry per CDR3 protein. The repertoire holds more than 85,000 distinct CDR3 sequences, with roughly 12% as singletons. The TCR comes from an adult who was a healthcare worker with PCR-confirmed SARS-CoV-2 infection or an uninfected control (not recorded which). Sequenced material: whole blood, taken at baseline. V is TRBV4-1 and J is TRBJ2-7; no firm D call. The CDR3 nucleotides are TGCGCCAGCAGCCAAGTGCCCACAAACTACGAGCAGTACTTC. The encoded protein is CASSQVPTNYEQYF.